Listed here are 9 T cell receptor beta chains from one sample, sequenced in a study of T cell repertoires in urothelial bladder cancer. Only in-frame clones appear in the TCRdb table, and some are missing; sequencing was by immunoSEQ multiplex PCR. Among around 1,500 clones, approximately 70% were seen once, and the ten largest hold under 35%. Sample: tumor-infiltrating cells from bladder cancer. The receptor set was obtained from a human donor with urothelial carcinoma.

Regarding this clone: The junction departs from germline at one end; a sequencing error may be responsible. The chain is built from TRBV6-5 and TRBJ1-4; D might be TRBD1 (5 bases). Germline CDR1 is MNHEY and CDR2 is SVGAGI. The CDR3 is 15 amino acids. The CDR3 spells CASSNSGTGNEKLFF. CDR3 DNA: TGTGCCAGCAGTAACTCCGGGACGGGGAATGAAAAACTGTTTTTT.

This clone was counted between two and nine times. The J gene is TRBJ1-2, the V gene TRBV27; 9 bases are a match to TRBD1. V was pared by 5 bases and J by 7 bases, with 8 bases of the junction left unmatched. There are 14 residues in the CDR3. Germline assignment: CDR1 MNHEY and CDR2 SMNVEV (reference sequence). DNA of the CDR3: TGTGCCAGCAGTGGAAACAGGGGGCTAGGTGGCTACACCTTC. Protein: CASSGNRGLGGYTF.

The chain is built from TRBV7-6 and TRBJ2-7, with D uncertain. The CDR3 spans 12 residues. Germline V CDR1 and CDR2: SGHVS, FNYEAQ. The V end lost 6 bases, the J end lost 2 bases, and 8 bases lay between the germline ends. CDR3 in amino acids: CASSSDPYEQYF. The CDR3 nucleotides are TGTGCCAGCAGTTCTGACCCCTACGAGCAGTACTTC.

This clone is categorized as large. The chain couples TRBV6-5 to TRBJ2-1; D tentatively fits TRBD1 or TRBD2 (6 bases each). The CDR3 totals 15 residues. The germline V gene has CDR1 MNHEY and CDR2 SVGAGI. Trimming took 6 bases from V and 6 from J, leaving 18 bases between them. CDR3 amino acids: CASSRASGAGNEQFF. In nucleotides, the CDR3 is TGTGCCAGCAGCCGCGCGTCGGGGGCAGGCAATGAGCAGTTCTTC.

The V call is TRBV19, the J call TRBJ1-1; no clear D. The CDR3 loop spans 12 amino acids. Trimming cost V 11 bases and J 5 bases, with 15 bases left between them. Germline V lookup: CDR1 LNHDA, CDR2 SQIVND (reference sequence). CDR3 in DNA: TGTGCCTCGTCATCGCCGGTGACTGAAGCTTTCTTT. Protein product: CASSSPVTEAFF. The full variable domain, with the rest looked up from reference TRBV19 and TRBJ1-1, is DGGITQSPKYLFRKEGQNVTLSCEQNLNHDAMYWYRQDPGQGLRLIYYSQIVNDFQKGDIAEGYSVSREKKESFPLTVTSAQKNPTAFYLCASSSPVTEAFFGQGTRLTVV.

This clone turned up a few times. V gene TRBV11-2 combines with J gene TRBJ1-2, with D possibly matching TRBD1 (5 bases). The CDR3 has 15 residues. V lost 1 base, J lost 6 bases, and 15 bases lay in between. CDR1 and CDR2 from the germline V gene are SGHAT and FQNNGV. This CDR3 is CASSLGRGDDDGYTF. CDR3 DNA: TGTGCCAGCAGCTTAGGTAGAGGGGACGACGATGGCTACACCTTC.

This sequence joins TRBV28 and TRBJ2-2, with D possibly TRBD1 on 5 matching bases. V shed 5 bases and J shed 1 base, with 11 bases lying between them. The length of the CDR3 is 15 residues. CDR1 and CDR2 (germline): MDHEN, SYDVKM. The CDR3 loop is CASSPVTGNTGELFF. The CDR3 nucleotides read TGTGCCAGCAGTCCGGTTACAGGGAACACCGGGGAGCTGTTTTTT.

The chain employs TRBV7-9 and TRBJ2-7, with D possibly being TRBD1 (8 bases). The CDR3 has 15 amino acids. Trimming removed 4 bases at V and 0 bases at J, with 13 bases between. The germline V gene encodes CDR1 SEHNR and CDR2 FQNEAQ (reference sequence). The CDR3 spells CASSYTGGDSYEQYF. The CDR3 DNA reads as TGTGCCAGCAGCTATACAGGGGGGGACTCCTACGAGCAGTACTTC.

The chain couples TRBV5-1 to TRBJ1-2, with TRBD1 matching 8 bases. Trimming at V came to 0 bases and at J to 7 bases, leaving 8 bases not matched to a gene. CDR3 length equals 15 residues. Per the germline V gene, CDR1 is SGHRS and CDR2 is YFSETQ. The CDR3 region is CASSLVQGGDSGYTF. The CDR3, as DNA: TGCGCCAGCAGCTTGGTACAGGGGGGCGACTCTGGCTACACCTTC.